This T cell receptor beta chain came from a study of CD8+CD57+ T cells in acquired aplastic anemia. Study background: The study obtained 8.5 million to 12 million reads on average for CD4+ cells from healthy donors. Study-level results: Patients and controls had in common around 29 CD8+ CDR3 sequences.

This clonotype was seen at least ten times. Its specificity is unknown. Investigators profiled TCR beta VDJ and CDR3 from genomic DNA template. TCRdb re-derived calls from the reads in MiXCR, one entry per CDR3 protein. The sample holds about 220,000 distinct CDR3 sequences, around 32% seen once. This CDR3 is built from 13 residues. The V end was cut by 1 base, the J end by 4 bases, with 10 bases between. Germline CDR1 reads DFQATT; CDR2 reads SNEGSKA (reference sequence). This chain connects TRBV20-1 to TRBJ1-2; D might be TRBD1 (5 bases). The receptor was isolated from a human donor in good health, serving as a control. The specimen was sorted CD4+, CD8+, or CD8+CD57+ T cells (not recorded which) from PBMCs. As DNA, the CDR3 is TGCAGTGCTAGAGCCCGACAGTTCTATGGCTACACCTTC. It codes for CSARARQFYGYTF.